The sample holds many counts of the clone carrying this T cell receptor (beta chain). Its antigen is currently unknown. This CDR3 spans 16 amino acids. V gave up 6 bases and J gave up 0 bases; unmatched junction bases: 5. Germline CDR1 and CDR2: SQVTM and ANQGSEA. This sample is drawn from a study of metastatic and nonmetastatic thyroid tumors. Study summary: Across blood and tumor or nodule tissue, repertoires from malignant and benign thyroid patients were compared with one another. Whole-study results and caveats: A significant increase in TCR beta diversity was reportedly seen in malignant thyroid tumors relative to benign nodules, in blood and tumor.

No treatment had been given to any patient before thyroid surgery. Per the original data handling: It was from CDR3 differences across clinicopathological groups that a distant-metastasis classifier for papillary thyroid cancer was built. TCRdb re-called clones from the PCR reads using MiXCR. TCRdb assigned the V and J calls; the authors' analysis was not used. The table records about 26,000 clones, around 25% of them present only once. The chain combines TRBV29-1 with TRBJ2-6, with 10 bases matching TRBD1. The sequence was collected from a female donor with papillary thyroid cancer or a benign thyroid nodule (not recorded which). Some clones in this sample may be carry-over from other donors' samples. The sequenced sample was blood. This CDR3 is CSVKGQGTSGANVLTF. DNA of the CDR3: TGCAGCGTCAAGGGACAGGGGACCTCTGGGGCCAACGTCCTGACTTTC.